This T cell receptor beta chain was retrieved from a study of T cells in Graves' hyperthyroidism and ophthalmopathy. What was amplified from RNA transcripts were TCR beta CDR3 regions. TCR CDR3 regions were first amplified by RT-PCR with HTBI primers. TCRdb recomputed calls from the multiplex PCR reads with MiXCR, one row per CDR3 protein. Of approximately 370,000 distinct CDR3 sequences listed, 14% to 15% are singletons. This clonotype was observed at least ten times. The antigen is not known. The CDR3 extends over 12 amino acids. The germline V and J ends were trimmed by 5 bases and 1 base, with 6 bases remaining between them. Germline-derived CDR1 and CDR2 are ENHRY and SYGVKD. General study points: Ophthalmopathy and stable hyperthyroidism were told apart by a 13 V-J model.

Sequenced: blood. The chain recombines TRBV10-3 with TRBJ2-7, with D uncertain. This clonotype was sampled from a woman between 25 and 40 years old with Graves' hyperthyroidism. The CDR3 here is CAISPKSYEQYF. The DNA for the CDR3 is TGTGCCATCAGTCCCAAGTCCTACGAGCAGTACTTC.